Listed here are 19 T cell receptor beta chains from one sample, sequenced in a study of control samples from healthy donors and cancer patients. Method: immunoSEQ multiplex PCR; TCRdb's copy keeps in-frame clones and lacks some. This sample carries some 87,000 clones, roughly 88% of them seen once, and the ten largest clones take around 10%. Sequenced input: PBMCs. These receptors were taken from a man in his sixties with head and neck cancer.

The gene calls are TRBV3-1 (or the pseudogene TRBV3-2) and TRBJ2-1; D is ambiguous. Looked up from germline, CDR1 is LGHDT and CDR2 is YNNKEL (reference sequence). This CDR3 contains 12 residues. Trimming cost V 0 bases and J 9 bases, with 6 bases left between them. The CDR3 DNA sequence: TGTGCCAGCAGCCAAGAAGGACGTGAGCAGTTCTTC. Its protein is CASSQEGREQFF.

The V gene is TRBV7-6, the J gene TRBJ2-5; 10 bases align to TRBD2. The CDR3 sequence is 14 residues long. From germline, CDR1 is SGHVS and CDR2 FNYEAQ. With 6 bases clipped from V and 3 bases from J, the junction kept 4 bases outside the gene matches. Here the CDR3 DNA reads TGTGCCAGCAGTTCAACTAGCGGGAAAGAGACCCAGTACTTC. Translating it yields CASSSTSGKETQYF.

The chain combines TRBV6-5 with TRBJ2-1; a weak D match, TRBD2 (6 bases). V lost 0 bases to trimming and J lost 4 bases, with 13 bases between them. Germline V gives CDR1 MNHEY, CDR2 SVGAGI. This CDR3 is built from 16 residues. In DNA, the CDR3 is TGTGCCAGCAGTTACTCGAAGGCTAGCGCGTACAATGAGCAGTTCTTC. Protein product: CASSYSKASAYNEQFF.

The chain couples TRBV4-1 to TRBJ2-2; unclear D gene. The CDR3 sequence is 15 residues long. In germline, CDR1 is MGHRA, CDR2 YSYEKL. Trimming removed 0 bases at V and 6 bases at J, with 11 bases between. The CDR3 loop reads CASSQDTAVAGELFF. Written as DNA, the CDR3 is TGCGCCAGCAGCCAAGATACGGCAGTCGCCGGGGAGCTGTTTTTT.

This chain uses TRBV5-1 with TRBJ1-1, with 8 bases matching TRBD1. Germline trimming cut 3 bases from V and 7 bases from J; bases unmatched to any gene: 5. The CDR3 consists of 13 residues. Germline CDR1 is SGHRS and CDR2 is YFSETQ. Here the CDR3 reads CASSSGQGLEAFF. The CDR3 bases are TGCGCCAGCAGCTCCGGACAGGGCCTTGAAGCTTTCTTT.

To note about this clone: The junction and the germline gene differ at one end; a read error may be behind it. This sequence joins TRBV3-1 (or the pseudogene TRBV3-2) and TRBJ2-5; unclear D gene. Per germline, CDR1 LGHDT and CDR2 YNNKEL (reference sequence). The CDR3 contains 15 residues. The CDR3 sequence: CASSLGPTYQETQYF. The CDR3 region has the DNA TGTGCCAGCAGCCTCGGGCCCACCTACCAGGAGACCCAGTACTTC.

The genes are TRBV27 and TRBJ1-6; no clear D gene. V lost 2 bases to trimming and J lost 11 bases, with 16 bases between them. CDR1 is MNHEY, CDR2 SMNVEV, per germline (reference sequence). The length of the CDR3 is 15 residues. CDR3 sequence (DNA): TGTGCCAGCAGTTTAAGTGGCAGGAGTGCGACACCCCTCCACTTT. Amino acids: CASSLSGRSATPLHF.

This clone was observed once. CDR3 coding DNA: TGTGCCAGCAGTTCGGGTGACAACTATGGCTACACCTTC. Translation: CASSSGDNYGYTF. The chain uses TRBV27 and TRBJ1-2; D not certain. The CDR3 covers 13 residues. V lost 4 bases to trimming and J lost 2 bases, with 8 bases between them. Germline V gene sequence: CDR1 MNHEY, CDR2 SMNVEV (reference sequence).

The chain is built from TRBV19 and TRBJ1-2; 9 bases are shared with TRBD1. CDR3 length equals 14 residues. Germline-derived CDR1 and CDR2 are LNHDA and SQIVND (reference sequence). V was clipped by 7 bases and J by 3 bases; unmatched bases: 6. The CDR3 DNA sequence: TGTGCCAGTACACAGGGGGCTAGGGACTATGGCTACACCTTC. Residues: CASTQGARDYGYTF.

CDR3 in DNA: TGTGCCAGCAGCTTGTCTAGCGGGGTCGACGAGCAGTACTTC. Its translation: CASSLSSGVDEQYF. This chain links TRBV7-2 with TRBJ2-7; 9 bases are shared with TRBD2. Germline CDR1 and CDR2: SGHTA and FQGNSA. Trimming at V came to 3 bases and at J to 5 bases, leaving 5 bases not matched to a gene. The CDR3 runs to 14 residues.

The V gene is TRBV7-7, the J gene TRBJ2-1; 10 bases are a match to TRBD1. This CDR3 contains 15 residues. Germline assignment: CDR1 SSHAT and CDR2 FNYEAQ (reference sequence). Trimming cost V 5 bases and J 7 bases; bases outside gene matches: 8. CDR3 protein: CASSNGQGERNEQFF. CDR3 DNA: TGTGCCAGCAGCAACGGACAGGGGGAGAGAAATGAGCAGTTCTTC.

The chain recombines TRBV4-2 with TRBJ2-7; 13 nucleotides align to TRBD2. V shed 0 bases and J 4 bases; nucleotides not matched to a gene: 6. The CDR3 runs to 17 residues. Germline CDR1 LGHNA, CDR2 YNFKEQ. The CDR3 protein is CASSQDLRGLAGYEQYF. The DNA for the CDR3 is TGTGCCAGCAGCCAAGATTTGAGGGGACTAGCGGGATACGAGCAGTACTTC.

This clone showed up just once. The chain links TRBV2 to TRBJ1-2; TRBD1 matches 11 bases. CDR1 and CDR2 from the germline V gene are SNHLY and FYNNEI. The CDR3 runs 19 residues. After removal of 6 bases from V and 0 bases from J, the junction contained 15 bases not matched to a gene. The CDR3 protein is CASRGQGALIRRANYGYTF. Written as DNA, the CDR3 is TGTGCCAGCAGAGGACAGGGGGCCCTGATCAGGCGAGCTAACTATGGCTACACCTTC.

V and J are TRBV27 and TRBJ2-3; D remains ambiguous. This CDR3 spans 14 amino acids. Germline CDR1 and CDR2: MNHEY and SMNVEV (reference sequence). V lost 0 bases and J lost 3, with 7 bases in between. CDR3: CASSLSVLTDTQYF. In nucleotides, the CDR3 is TGTGCCAGCAGTTTATCGGTATTGACAGATACGCAGTATTTT.

V is TRBV9 and J is TRBJ2-1; TRBD2 aligns across 13 bases. The junction had 8 bases not matched to a gene; V was cut back by 4 bases and J by 10 bases. The CDR3 totals 15 residues. Germline V gene sequence: CDR1 SGDLS, CDR2 YYNGEE. Here the CDR3 DNA reads TGTGCCAGCAGCACAGGGACTAGCGGGATACGGGAGCAGTTCTTC. This translates into CASSTGTSGIREQFF.

The chain couples TRBV18 to TRBJ2-5; TRBD1 matches 9 bases. The length of the CDR3 is 15 residues. CDR1 and CDR2 from the germline V gene are KGHSH and LQKENI. V was pared by 3 bases and J by 2 bases, with 4 bases of the junction left unmatched. The CDR3 DNA reads as TGTGCCAGCTCACCCGGACAGGGGCAACAAGAGACCCAGTACTTC. It translates to CASSPGQGQQETQYF.

This clone turned up a few times. The chain combines TRBV6-5 with TRBJ2-2; a weak D match, TRBD1 (6 bases). Trimming stripped 7 bases from V and 1 base from J, with 16 bases between. The germline gives CDR1 MNHEY, CDR2 SVGAGI. CDR3 size: 16 residues. The CDR3 bases are TGTGCCAGCACCTACTCGGGACATGAGAACACCGGGGAGCTGTTTTTT. This encodes CASTYSGHENTGELFF.

The chain employs TRBV19 and TRBJ1-5, with 8 bases that match TRBD1. The CDR3 totals 16 residues. V gave up 6 bases and J gave up 4 bases; unmatched junction bases: 11. Per germline, CDR1 LNHDA and CDR2 SQIVND (reference sequence). CDR3 DNA sequence: TGTGCCAGTAGCATCCGGGACAGGCGACGGAATCAGCCCCAGCATTTT. Its translation: CASSIRDRRRNQPQHF.

This clone was seen a handful of times. CDR3 sequence reads: CASRAGTNTGELFF. The CDR3 DNA is TGTGCCAGCAGGGCAGGGACGAACACCGGGGAGCTGTTTTTT. The chain links TRBV2 to TRBJ2-2; TRBD1 is a possible D gene (5 bases). With 6 bases removed from V and 0 bases from J, the gap between germline ends came to 8 bases. This CDR3 has 14 amino acids. Looked up from germline, CDR1 is SNHLY and CDR2 is FYNNEI.